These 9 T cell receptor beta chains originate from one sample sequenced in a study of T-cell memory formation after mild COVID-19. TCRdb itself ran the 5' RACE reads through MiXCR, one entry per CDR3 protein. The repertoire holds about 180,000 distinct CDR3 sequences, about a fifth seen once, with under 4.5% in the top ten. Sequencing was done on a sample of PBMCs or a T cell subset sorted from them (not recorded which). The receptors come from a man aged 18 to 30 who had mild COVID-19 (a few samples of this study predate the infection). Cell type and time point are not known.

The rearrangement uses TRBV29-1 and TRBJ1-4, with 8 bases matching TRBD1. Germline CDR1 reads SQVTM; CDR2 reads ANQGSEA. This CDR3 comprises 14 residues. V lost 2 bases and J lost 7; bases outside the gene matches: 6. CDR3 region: CSVESTGEIEKLFF. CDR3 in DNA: TGCAGCGTTGAATCGACAGGGGAGATTGAAAAACTGTTTTTT.

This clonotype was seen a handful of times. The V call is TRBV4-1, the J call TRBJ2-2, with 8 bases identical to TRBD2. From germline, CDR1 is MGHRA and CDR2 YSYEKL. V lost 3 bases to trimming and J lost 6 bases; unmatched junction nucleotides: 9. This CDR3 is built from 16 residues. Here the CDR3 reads CASSHSPGGVSGELFF. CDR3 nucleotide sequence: TGCGCCAGCAGCCACTCCCCGGGGGGGGTATCCGGGGAGCTGTTTTTT.

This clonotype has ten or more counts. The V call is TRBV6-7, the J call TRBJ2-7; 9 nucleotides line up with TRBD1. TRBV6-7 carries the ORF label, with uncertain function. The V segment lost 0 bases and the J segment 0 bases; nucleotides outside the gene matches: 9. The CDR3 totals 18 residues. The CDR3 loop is CASSYSIRDRVSSYEQYF. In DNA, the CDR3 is TGTGCCAGCAGTTACTCGATCCGGGACAGGGTTAGCTCCTACGAGCAGTACTTC.

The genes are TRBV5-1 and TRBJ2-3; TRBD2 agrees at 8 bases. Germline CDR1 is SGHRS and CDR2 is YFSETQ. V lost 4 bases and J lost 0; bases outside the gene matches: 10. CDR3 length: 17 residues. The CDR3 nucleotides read TGCGCCAGCAGCCTAAGCGGGGGCCCCCTAAGCACAGATACGCAGTATTTT. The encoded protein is CASSLSGGPLSTDTQYF.

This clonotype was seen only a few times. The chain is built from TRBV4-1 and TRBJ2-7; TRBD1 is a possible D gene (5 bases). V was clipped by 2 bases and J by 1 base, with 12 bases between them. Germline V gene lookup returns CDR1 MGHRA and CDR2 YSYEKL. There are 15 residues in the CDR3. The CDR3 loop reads CASSQSGTGSYEQYF. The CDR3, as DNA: TGCGCCAGCAGCCAATCGGGTACAGGTTCCTACGAGCAGTACTTC.

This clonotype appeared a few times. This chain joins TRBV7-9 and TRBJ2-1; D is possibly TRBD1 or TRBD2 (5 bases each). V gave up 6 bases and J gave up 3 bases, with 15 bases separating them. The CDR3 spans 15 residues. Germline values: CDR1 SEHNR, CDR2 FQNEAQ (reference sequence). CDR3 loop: CASRPRDVYYNEQFF. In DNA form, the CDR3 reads TGTGCCAGCAGGCCCAGGGACGTTTACTACAATGAGCAGTTCTTC.

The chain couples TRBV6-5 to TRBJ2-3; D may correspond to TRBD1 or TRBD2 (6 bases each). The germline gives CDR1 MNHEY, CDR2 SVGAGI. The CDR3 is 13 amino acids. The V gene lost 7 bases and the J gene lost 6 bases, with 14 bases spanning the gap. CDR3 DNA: TGTGCCAGCACTCCCCGGGGGCGGGATACGCAGTATTTT. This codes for CASTPRGRDTQYF.

The CDR3 sequence: CASSFSGLAGYQETQYF. DNA for the CDR3: TGTGCCAGCAGCTTTAGCGGTCTAGCGGGGTACCAAGAGACCCAGTACTTC. J is TRBJ2-5 and V is TRBV7-2; TRBD2 matches at 9 bases. V lost 3 bases, J lost 0 bases, and 8 bases stayed unmatched. This CDR3 comprises 17 residues. Germline-derived CDR1 and CDR2 are SGHTA and FQGNSA.

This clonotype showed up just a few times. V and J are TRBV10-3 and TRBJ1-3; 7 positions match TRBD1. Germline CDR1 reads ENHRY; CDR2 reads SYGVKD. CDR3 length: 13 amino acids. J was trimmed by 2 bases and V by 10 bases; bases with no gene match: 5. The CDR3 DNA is TGTGCCAGTACTCAGGGGGCTGGAAACACCATATATTTT. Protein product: CASTQGAGNTIYF.